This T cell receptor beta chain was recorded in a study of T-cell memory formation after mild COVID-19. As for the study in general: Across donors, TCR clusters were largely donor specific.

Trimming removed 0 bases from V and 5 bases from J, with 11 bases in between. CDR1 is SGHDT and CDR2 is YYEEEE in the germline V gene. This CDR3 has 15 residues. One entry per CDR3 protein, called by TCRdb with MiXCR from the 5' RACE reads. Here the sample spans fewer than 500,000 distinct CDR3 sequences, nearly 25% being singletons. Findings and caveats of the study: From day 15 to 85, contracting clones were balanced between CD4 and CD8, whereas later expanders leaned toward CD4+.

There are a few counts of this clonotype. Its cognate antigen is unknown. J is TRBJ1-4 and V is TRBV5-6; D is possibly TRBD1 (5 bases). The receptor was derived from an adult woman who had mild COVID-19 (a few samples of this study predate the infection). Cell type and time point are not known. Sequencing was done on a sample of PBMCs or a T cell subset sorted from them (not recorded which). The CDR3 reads CASSLDAGGNEKLFF. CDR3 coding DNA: TGTGCCAGCAGCTTGGACGCGGGGGGGAATGAAAAACTGTTTTTT. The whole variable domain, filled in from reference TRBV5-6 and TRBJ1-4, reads DAGVTQSPTHLIKTRGQQVTLRCSPKSGHDTVSWYQQALGQGPQFIFQYYEEEERQRGNFPDRFSGHQFPNYSSELNVNALLLGDSALYLCASSLDAGGNEKLFFGSGTQLSVL.